The subject of this entry is one T cell receptor (beta chain). These data come from a study of blood T cell repertoires in COVID-19. About the research overall: Italy, Spain and the United States were the sources of the convalescent and acute COVID-19 samples.

Sequenced by immunoSEQ multiplex PCR; TCRdb stores in-frame clones only, minus some. Altogether more than 250,000 clones are present, about 89% being singletons, with the ten largest covering roughly 3%. Germline V CDR1 and CDR2: SGDLS, YYNGEE. CDR3 length equals 16 residues. V dropped 0 bases and J dropped 1; count of bases not matched to a gene: 1. This clonotype originated in a woman aged 18-29 years who had recovered from COVID-19. Sample: PBMCs or T cells enriched from blood (not recorded which). V usage is TRBV9 and J usage is TRBJ2-6; 7 bases line up with TRBD1. CDR3 region: CASSVAQGSGANVLTF. As DNA, the CDR3 is TGTGCCAGCAGCGTAGCACAGGGGTCTGGGGCCAACGTCCTGACTTTC.